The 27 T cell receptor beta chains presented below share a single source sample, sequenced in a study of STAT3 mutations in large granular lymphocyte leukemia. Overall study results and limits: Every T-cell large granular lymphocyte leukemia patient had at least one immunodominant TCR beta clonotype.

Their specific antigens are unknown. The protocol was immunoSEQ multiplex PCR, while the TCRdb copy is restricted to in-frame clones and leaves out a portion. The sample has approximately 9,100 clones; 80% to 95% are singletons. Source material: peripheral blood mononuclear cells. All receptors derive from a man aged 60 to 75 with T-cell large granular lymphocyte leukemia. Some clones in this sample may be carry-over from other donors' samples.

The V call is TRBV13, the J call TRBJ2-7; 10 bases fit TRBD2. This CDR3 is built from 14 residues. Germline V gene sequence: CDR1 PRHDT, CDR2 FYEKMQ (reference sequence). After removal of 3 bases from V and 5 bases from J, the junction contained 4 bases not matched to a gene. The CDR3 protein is CASSFGLAGDEQYF. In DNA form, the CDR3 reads TGTGCCAGCAGCTTCGGTCTAGCGGGAGACGAGCAGTACTTC. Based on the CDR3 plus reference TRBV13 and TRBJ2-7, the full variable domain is AAGVIQSPRHLIKEKRETATLKCYPIPRHDTVYWYQQGPGQDPQFLISFYEKMQSDKGSIPDRFSAQQFSDYHSELNMSSLELGDSALYFCASSFGLAGDEQYFGPGTRLTVT.

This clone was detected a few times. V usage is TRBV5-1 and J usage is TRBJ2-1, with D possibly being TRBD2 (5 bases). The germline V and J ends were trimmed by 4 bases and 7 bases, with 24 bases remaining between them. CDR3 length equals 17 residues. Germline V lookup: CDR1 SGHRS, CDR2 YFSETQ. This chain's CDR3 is CASSPKERHLTGNEQFF. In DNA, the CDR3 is TGCGCCAGCAGCCCGAAGGAGCGTCACCTTACGGGGAATGAGCAGTTCTTC.

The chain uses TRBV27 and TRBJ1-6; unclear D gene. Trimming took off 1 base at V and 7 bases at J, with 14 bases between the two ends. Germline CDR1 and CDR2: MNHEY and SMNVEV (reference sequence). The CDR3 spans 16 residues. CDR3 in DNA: TGTGCCAGCAGTTTATATGGCATGCGATGGAATTCACCCCTCCACTTT. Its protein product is CASSLYGMRWNSPLHF.

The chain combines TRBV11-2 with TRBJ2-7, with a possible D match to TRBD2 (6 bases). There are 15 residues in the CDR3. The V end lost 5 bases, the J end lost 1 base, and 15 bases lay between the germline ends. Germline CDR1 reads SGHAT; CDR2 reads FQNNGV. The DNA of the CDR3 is TGTGCCAGCAGCCTCTACCCGGGACTTTCCTACGAGCAGTACTTC. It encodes CASSLYPGLSYEQYF.

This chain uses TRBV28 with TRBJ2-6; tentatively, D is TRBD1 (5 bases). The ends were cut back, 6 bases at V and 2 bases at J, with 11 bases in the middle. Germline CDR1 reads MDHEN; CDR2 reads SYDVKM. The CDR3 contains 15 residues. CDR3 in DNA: TGTGCCAGCAGGCCAACAGGAACTGGGGCCAACGTCCTGACTTTC. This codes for CASRPTGTGANVLTF.

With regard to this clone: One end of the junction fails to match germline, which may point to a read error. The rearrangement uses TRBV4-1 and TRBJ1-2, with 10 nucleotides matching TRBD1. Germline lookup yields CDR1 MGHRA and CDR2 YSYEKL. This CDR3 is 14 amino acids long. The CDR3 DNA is TGCGCCAGCAGTCAAGCCGACAGGGGGCATGGCTACACCTTC. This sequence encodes CASSQADRGHGYTF.

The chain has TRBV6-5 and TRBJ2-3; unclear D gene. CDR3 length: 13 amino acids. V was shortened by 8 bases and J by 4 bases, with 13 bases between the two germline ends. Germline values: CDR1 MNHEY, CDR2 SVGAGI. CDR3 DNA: TGTGCCAGCCGCCAAGCCCCCCCAGATACGCAGTATTTT. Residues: CASRQAPPDTQYF.

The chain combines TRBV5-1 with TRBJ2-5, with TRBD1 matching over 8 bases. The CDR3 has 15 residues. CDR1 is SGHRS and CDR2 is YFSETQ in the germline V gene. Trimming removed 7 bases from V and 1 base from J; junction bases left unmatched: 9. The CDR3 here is CASRVDRGGQETQYF. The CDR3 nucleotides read TGCGCCAGCCGAGTTGACAGGGGAGGCCAAGAGACCCAGTACTTC.

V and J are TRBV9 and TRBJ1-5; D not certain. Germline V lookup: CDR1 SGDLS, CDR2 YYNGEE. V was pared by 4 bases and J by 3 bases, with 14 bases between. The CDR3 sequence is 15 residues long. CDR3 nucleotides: TGTGCCAGCAGCAACAATGACGGTTTCAATCAGCCCCAGCATTTT. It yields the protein CASSNNDGFNQPQHF.

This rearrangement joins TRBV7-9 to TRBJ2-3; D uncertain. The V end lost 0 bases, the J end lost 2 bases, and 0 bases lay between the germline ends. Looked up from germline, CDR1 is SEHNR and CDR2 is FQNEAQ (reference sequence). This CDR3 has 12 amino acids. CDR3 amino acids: CASSLATDTQYF. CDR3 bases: TGTGCCAGCAGCTTAGCCACAGATACGCAGTATTTT. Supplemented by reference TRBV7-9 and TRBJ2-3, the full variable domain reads DTGVSQNPRHKITKRGQNVTFRCDPISEHNRLYWYRQTLGQGPEFLTYFQNEAQLEKSRLLSDRFSAERPKGSFSTLEIQRTEQGDSAMYLCASSLATDTQYFGPGTRLTVL.

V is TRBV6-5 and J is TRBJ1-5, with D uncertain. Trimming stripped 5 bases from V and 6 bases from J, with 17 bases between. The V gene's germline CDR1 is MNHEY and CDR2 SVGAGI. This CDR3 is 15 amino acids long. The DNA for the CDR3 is TGTGCCAGCAGTCCTAGGAACCCGGGAAGTCAGCCCCAGCATTTT. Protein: CASSPRNPGSQPQHF.

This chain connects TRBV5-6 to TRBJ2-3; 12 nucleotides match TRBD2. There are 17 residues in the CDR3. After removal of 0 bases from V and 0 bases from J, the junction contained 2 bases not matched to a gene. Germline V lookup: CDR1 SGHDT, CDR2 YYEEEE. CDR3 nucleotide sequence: TGTGCCAGCAGCTTGGATGGACTAGCGGGGAGCACAGATACGCAGTATTTT. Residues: CASSLDGLAGSTDTQYF.

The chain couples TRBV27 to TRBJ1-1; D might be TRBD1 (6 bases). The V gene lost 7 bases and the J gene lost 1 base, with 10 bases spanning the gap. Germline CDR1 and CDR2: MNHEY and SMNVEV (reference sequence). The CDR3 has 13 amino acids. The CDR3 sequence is CASKQGWNTEAFF. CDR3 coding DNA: TGTGCCAGCAAACAGGGTTGGAACACTGAAGCTTTCTTT.

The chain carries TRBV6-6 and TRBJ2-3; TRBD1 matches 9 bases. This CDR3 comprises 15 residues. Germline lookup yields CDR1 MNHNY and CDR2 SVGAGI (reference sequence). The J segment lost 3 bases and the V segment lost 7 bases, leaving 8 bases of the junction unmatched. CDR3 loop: CASTLQGALTDTQYF. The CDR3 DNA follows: TGTGCCAGCACCTTACAGGGGGCGCTTACAGATACGCAGTATTTT.

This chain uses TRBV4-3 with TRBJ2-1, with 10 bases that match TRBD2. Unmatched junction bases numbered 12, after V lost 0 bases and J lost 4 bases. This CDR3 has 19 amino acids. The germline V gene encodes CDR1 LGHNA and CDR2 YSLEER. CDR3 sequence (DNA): TGCGCCAGCAGCCAAGATAACCCCTGGACTAGCGGCGAATACAATGAGCAGTTCTTC. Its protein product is CASSQDNPWTSGEYNEQFF.

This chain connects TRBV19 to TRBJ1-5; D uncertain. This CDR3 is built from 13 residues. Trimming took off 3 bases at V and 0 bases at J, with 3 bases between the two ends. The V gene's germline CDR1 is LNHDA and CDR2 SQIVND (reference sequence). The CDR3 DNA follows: TGTGCCAGTAGTATGAGTAGCAATCAGCCCCAGCATTTT. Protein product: CASSMSSNQPQHF.

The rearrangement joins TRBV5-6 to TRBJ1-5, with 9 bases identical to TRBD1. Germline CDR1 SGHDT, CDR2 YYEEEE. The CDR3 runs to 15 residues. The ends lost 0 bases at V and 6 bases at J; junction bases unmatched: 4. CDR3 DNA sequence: TGTGCCAGCAGCTTGGCCACAGGGGGCGGTCAGCCCCAGCATTTT. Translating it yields CASSLATGGGQPQHF.

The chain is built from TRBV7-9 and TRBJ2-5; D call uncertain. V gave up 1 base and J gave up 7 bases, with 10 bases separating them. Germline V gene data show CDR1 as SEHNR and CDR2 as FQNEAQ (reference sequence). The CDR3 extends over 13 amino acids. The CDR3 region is CASSLEGLGTQYF. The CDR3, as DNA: TGTGCCAGCAGCTTAGAAGGGCTTGGGACCCAGTACTTC.

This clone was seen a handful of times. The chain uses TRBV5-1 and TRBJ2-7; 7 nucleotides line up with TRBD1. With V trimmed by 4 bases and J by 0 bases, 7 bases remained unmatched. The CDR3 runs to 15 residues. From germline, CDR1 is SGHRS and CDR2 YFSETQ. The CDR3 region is CASSIDRVPSYEQYF. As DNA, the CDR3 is TGCGCCAGCAGCATAGACAGGGTTCCCTCCTACGAGCAGTACTTC.

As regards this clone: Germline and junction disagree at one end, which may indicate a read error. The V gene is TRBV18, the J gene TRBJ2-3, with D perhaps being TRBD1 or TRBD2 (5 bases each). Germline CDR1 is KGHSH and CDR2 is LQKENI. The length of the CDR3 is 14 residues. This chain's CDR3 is CASSPGRDGDAQYF. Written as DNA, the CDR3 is TGTGCCAGCTCACCAGGCAGGGACGGAGATGCGCAGTATTTT.

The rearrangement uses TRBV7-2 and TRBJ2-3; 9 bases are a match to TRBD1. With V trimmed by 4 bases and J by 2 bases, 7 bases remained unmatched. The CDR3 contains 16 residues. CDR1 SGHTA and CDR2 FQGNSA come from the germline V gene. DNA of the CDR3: TGTGCCAGCAGCTACCCCGGGACAGGGACCACAGATACGCAGTATTTT. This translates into CASSYPGTGTTDTQYF.

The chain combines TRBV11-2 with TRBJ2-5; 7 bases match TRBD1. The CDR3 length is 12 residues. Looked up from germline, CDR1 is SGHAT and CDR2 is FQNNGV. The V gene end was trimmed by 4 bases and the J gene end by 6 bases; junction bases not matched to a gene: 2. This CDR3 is CASSYRGQTQYF. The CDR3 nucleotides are TGTGCCAGCAGCTACAGGGGCCAGACCCAGTACTTC.

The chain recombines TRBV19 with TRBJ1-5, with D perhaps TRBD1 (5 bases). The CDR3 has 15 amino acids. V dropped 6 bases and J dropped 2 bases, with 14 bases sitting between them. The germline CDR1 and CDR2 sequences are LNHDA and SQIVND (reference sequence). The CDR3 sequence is CASSSPTAGNQPQHF. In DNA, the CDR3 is TGTGCCAGTAGCTCACCGACAGCTGGCAATCAGCCCCAGCATTTT. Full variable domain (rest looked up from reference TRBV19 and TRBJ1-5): DGGITQSPKYLFRKEGQNVTLSCEQNLNHDAMYWYRQDPGQGLRLIYYSQIVNDFQKGDIAEGYSVSREKKESFPLTVTSAQKNPTAFYLCASSSPTAGNQPQHFGDGTRLSIL.

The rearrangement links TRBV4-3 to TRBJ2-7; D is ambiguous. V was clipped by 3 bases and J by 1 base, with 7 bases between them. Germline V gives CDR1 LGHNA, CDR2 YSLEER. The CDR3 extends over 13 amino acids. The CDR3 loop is CASSQGLSYEQYF. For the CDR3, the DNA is TGCGCCAGCAGCCAGGGGTTATCCTACGAGCAGTACTTC.

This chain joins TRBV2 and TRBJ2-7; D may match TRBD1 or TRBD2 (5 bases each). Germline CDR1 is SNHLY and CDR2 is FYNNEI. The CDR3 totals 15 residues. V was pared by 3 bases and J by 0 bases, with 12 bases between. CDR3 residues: CASSEGRLTSYEQYF. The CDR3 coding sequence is TGTGCCAGCAGTGAGGGACGGCTTACCTCCTACGAGCAGTACTTC.

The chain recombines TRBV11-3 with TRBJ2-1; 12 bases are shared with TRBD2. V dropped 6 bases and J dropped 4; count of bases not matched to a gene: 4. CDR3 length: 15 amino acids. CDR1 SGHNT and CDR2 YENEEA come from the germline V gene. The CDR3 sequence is CASSLLAGGYNEQFF. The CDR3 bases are TGTGCCAGCAGTTTGCTAGCGGGAGGGTACAATGAGCAGTTCTTC.

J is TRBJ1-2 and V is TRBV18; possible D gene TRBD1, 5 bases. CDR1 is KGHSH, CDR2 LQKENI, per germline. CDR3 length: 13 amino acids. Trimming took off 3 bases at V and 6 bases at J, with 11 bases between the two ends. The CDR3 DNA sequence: TGTGCCAGCTCACCCACAGAAGGGGATGGCTACACCTTC. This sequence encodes CASSPTEGDGYTF.